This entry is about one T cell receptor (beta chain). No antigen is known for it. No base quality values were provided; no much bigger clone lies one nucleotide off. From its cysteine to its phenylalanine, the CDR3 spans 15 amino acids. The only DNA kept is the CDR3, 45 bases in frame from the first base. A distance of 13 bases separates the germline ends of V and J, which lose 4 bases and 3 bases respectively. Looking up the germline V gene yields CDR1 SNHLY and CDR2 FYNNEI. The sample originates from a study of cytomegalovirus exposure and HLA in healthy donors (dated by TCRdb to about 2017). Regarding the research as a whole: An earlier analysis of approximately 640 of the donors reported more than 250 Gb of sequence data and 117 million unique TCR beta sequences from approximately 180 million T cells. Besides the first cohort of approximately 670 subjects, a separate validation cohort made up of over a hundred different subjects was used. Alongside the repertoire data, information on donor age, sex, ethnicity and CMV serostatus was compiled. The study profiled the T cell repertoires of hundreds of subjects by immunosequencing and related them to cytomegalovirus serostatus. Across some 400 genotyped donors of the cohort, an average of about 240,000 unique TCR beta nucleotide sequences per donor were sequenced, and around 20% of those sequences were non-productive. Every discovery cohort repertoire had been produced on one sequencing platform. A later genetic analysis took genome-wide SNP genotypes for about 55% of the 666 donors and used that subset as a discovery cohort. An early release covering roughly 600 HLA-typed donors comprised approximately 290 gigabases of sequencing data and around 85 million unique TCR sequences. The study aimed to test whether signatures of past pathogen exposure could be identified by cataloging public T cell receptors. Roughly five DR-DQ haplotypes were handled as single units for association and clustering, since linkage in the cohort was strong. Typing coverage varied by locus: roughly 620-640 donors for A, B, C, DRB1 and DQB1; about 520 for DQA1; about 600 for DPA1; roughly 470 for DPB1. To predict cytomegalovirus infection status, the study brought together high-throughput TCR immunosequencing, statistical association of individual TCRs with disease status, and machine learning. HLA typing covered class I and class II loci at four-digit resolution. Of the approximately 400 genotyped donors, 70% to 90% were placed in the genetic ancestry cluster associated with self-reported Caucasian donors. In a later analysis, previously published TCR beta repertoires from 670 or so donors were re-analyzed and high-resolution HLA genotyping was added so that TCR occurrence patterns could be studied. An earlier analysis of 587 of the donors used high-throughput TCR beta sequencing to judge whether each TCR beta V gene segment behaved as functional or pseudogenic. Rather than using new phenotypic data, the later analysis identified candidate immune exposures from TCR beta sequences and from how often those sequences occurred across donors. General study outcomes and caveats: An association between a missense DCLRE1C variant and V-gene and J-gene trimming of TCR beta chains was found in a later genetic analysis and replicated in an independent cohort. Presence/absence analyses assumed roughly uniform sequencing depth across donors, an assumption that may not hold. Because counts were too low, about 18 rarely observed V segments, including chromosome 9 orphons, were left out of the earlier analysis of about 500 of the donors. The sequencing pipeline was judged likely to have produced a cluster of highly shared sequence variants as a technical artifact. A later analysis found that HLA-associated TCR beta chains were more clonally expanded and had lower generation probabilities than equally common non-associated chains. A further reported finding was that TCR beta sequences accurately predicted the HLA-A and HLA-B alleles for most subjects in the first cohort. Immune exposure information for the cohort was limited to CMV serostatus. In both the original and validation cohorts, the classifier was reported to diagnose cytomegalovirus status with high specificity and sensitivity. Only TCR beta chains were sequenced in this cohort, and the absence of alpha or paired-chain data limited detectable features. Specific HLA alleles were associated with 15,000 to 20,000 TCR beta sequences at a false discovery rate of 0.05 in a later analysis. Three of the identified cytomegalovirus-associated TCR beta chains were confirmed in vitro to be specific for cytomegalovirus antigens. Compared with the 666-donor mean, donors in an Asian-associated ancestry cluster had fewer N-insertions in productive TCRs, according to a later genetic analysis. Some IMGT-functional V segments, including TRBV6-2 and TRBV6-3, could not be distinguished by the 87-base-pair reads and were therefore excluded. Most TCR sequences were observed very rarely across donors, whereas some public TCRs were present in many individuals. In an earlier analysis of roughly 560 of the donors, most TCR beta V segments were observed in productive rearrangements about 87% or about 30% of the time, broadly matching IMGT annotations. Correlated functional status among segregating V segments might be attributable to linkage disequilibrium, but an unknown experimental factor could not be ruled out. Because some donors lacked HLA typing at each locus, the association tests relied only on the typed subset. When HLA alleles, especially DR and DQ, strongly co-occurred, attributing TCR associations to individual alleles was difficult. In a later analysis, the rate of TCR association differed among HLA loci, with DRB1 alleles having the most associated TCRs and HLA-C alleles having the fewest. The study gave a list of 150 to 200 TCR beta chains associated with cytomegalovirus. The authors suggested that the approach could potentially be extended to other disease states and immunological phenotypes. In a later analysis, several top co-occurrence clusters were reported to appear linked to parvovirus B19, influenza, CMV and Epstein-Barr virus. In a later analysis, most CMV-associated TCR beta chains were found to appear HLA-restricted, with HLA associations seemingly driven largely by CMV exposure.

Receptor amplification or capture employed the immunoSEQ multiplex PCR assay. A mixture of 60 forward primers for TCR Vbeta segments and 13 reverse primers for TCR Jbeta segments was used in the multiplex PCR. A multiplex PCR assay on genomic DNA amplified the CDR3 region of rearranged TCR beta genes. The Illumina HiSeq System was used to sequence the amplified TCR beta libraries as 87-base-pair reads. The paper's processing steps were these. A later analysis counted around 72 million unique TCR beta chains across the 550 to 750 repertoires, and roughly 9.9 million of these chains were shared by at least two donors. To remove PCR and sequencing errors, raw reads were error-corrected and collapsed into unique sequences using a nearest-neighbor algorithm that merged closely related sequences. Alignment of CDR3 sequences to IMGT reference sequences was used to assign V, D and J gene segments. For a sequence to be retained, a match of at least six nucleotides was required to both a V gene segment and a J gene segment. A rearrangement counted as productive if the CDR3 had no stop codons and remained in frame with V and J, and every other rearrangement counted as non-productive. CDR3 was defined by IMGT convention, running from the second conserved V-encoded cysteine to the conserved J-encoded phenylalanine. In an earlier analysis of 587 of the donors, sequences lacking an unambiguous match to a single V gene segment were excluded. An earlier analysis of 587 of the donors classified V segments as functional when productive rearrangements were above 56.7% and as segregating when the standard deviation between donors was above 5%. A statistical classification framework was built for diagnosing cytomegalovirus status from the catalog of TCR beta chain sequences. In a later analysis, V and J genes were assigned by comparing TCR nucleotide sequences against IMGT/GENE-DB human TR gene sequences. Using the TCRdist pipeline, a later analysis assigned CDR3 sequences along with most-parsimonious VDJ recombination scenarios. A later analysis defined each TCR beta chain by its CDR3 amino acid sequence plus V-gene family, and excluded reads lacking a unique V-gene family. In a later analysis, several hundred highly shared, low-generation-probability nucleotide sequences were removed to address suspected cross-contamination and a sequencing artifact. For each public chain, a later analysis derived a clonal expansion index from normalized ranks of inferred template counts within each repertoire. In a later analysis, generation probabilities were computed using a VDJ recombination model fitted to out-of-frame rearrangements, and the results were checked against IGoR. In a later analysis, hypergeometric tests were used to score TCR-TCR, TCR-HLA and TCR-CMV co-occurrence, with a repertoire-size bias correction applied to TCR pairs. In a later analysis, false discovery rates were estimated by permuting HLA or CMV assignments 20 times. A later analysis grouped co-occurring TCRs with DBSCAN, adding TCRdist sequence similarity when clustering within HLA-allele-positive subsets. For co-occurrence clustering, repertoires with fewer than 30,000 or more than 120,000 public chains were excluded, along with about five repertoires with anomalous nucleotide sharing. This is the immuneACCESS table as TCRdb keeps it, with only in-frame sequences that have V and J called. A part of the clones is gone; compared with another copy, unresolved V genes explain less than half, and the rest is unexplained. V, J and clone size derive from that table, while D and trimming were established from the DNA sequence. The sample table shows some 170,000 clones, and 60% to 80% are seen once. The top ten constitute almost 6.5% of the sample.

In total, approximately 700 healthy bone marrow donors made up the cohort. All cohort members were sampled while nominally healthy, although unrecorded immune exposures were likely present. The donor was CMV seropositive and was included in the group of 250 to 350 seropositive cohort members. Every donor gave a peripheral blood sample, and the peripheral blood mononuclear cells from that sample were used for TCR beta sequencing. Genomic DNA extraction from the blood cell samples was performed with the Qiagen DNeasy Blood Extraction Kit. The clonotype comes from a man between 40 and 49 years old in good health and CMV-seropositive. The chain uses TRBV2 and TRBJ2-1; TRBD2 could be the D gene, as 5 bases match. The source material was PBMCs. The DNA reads TGTGCCAGCAGTGTGGAGGTGGGAGTCTACAATGAGCAGTTCTTC. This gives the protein CASSVEVGVYNEQFF.